A selection of T cell receptor beta chains follows, all from one sample in a study of cytomegalovirus exposure and HLA in healthy donors. This table comes from immunoSEQ multiplex PCR, and its TCRdb copy is limited to in-frame clones, with some not included. In the table there are approximately 130,000 clones, around 70% of which are singletons. The source material was PBMCs. These receptors all come from a woman between 55 and 75 years old in good health and CMV-seropositive. The CDR3 runs from the conserved cysteine through the conserved F or W. Each record gives: V gene, clone size, D gene, J gene, CDR3 DNA, CDR3 protein. The D gene is left open where the match is weak. Clone size is shown for a subset of rows, as once, few, many or a class of expanded clone.

TRBV19,NA,TRBD1,TRBJ2-1,TGTGCCAGTAGTATTATACCGGGACAGGGGATGGGCAATGAGCAGTTCTTC,CASSIIPGQGMGNEQFF
TRBV5-4,once,TRBD1,TRBJ2-7,TGTGCCAGCAGCCCTCTGACAGGGACGGTCACCTACGAGCAGTACTTC,CASSPLTGTVTYEQYF
TRBV2,NA,NA,TRBJ2-5,TGTGCCAGCAGTGATCTCTTCGGTGCAGGGCGAGAGACCCAGTACTTC,CASSDLFGAGRETQYF
TRBV19,NA,NA,TRBJ1-2,TGTGCCAGTAGTACAGGGCGGTATGGCTACACCTTC,CASSTGRYGYTF
TRBV19,NA,NA,TRBJ1-5,TGTGCCAGTACCCCGTCATGGACGGGGGATCAGCCCCAGCATTTT,CASTPSWTGDQPQHF
TRBV6-5,NA,TRBD1,TRBJ2-5,TGTGCCACCCGACAGGGCGAAGAGACCCAGTACTTC,CATRQGEETQYF
TRBV19,NA,NA,TRBJ1-2,TGTGCCAGTAGTATTGCAGGGGATAACTATGGCTACACCTTC,CASSIAGDNYGYTF
TRBV6-1,NA,TRBD1,TRBJ1-5,TGTGCCAGCAGTGGAAGCTGGGGACAGGGGAATCAGCCCCAGCATTTT,CASSGSWGQGNQPQHF
TRBV6-1,NA,TRBD1,TRBJ1-1,TGTGCCAGCAGTGAAAGGGACAGGGGGGTTAACACTGAAGCTTTCTTT,CASSERDRGVNTEAFF
TRBV2,NA,NA,TRBJ2-5,TGTGCCAGCAGTGAATATTCAGGGAAAGAGACCCAGTACTTC,CASSEYSGKETQYF
TRBV18,NA,NA,TRBJ1-2,TGTGCCAGCTCACCCGGGATCCGCGACTATGGCTACACCTTC,CASSPGIRDYGYTF
TRBV9,NA,TRBD1,TRBJ1-2,TGTGCCAGCAGCCCCCATCCGGGACAGGTCCATGGCTACACCTTC,CASSPHPGQVHGYTF
TRBV5-5,NA,NA,TRBJ2-7,TGTGCCAGCAGCGGTGCGGGGTCCTTCTACGAGCAGTACTTC,CASSGAGSFYEQYF
TRBV6-5,NA,TRBD1,TRBJ2-7,TGTTCCAGCAGCCCCGGACAGGGCTACGAGCAGTACTTC,CSSSPGQGYEQYF
TRBV4-1,NA,TRBD2,TRBJ2-2,TGCGCCAGCAGCCAAGACCCCTTAGCGGGGGTTCTCACCGGGGAGCTGTTTTTT,CASSQDPLAGVLTGELFF